Listed below are T cell receptor beta chains from one sample, sequenced in a study of glioma-infiltrating T cells after dendritic cell vaccination. Clones were sequenced by immunoSEQ multiplex PCR, and TCRdb holds only the in-frame ones, with some missing. The data contain roughly 87,000 clones, around 83% of them seen just once; the ten biggest clones take up 6% to 8%. This material consisted of blood, taken after dendritic cell vaccination. The source of these receptors is a human donor with glioblastoma. The CDR3 runs from the conserved cysteine through the conserved F or W. The D gene is left open where the match is weak. Size tells how often a clone was seen (once, few, many) or the class of an expanded clone, and some rows leave it out.

cdr3_nt	cdr3_aa	cdr3_length	clone_size	v_call	j_call	d_call
TGTGCCAGTTTAGGGGACAGGGATGGCAATCAGCCCCAGCATTTT	CASLGDRDGNQPQHF	15	NA	TRBV19	TRBJ1-5	TRBD1
TGTGCCAGCAGCCCGACAGTGGCAGGGGGATTGAACACCGGGGAGCTGTTTTTT	CASSPTVAGGLNTGELFF	18	once	TRBV9	TRBJ2-2	TRBD1
TGTGCCAGCAGCCAGAATCGTGGGGGGGAGACCCAGTACTTC	CASSQNRGGETQYF	14	NA	TRBV7-9	TRBJ2-5	NA
TGTGCCAGCAGCTTCCTGGACAGGGTGTACGGCTACACCTTC	CASSFLDRVYGYTF	14	NA	TRBV7-9	TRBJ1-2	TRBD1
TGTGCCAGCAGCTTGGTGACAGGGGACGAGCAGTACTTC	CASSLVTGDEQYF	13	NA	TRBV5-4	TRBJ2-7	TRBD1
TGTGCCAGCAGTTCCAAGATCCGGGACAGGGTTAATTCACCCCTCCACTTT	CASSSKIRDRVNSPLHF	17	NA	TRBV27	TRBJ1-6	TRBD1
TGTGCCAGCAGCTCGTCAGCACAGACCTATGGCTACACCTTC	CASSSSAQTYGYTF	14	NA	TRBV9	TRBJ1-2	NA
TGCGCCAGCAGCTCCGGACAGGGGGTGAACACTGAAGCTTTCTTT	CASSSGQGVNTEAFF	15	NA	TRBV5-1	TRBJ1-1	TRBD1
TGTGCCATCAGTGAGCTTGGCGGGACAGGGGTCAATGAGCAGTTCTTC	CAISELGGTGVNEQFF	16	NA	TRBV10-3	TRBJ2-1	TRBD1
TGCGCCAGCAGCTTGGATCAGGGCTGGAACTATGGCTACACCTTC	CASSLDQGWNYGYTF	15	NA	TRBV5-1	TRBJ1-2	NA
TGTGCCACCAGCAGCACACAGGGGGCAAGGAACACCGGGGAGCTGTTTTTT	CATSSTQGARNTGELFF	17	NA	TRBV15	TRBJ2-2	TRBD1
TGCAGCGTAGAACACCCGGGACAGGGAAAATTCACTGAAGCTTTCTTT	CSVEHPGQGKFTEAFF	16	NA	TRBV29-1	TRBJ1-1	TRBD1
TGCGCCAGCAGCGCCGGGACAGGGGGCCAAGAGACCCAGTACTTC	CASSAGTGGQETQYF	15	once	TRBV5-1	TRBJ2-5	TRBD1
TGTGCCAGCAGCCTTCTCGGACAGGGCCGAGAGACCCAGTACTTC	CASSLLGQGRETQYF	15	NA	TRBV5-6	TRBJ2-5	TRBD1
TGTGCCAGCAGTAGTACAGGGATTCAAGAAAAACTGTTTTTT	CASSSTGIQEKLFF	14	NA	TRBV2	TRBJ1-4	NA
TGCGCCAGCAGCTTCAGCGTGAACACTGAAGCTTTCTTT	CASSFSVNTEAFF	13	NA	TRBV5-1	TRBJ1-1	NA
TGTGCCAGCAGCGTAGCTTTGGATTCAGGGATTGGCTACACCTTC	CASSVALDSGIGYTF	15	NA	TRBV9	TRBJ1-2	NA
TGTGCCAGCAGAGAGGCAGGGTGGGGCGAGCAGTACTTC	CASREAGWGEQYF	13	NA	TRBV7-2	TRBJ2-7	NA
TGTGCCAGCAGCCCCGACTTGAACACTGAAGCTTTCTTT	CASSPDLNTEAFF	13	once	TRBV11-2	TRBJ1-1	NA
TGTGCCAGCAGCTTACCTACCTCCTACGAGCAGTACTTC	CASSLPTSYEQYF	13	NA	TRBV7-2	TRBJ2-7	NA
TGTGCCAGCAGCTTCGTGAACACTGAAGCTTTCTTT	CASSFVNTEAFF	12	NA	TRBV11-1	TRBJ1-1	NA
TGCGCCAGCAGCTCTGCCCCGGGACTCGATGAGCAGTTCTTC	CASSSAPGLDEQFF	14	NA	TRBV5-1	TRBJ2-1	NA
TGTGCCAGCAGATGGACAGGAGGGGACGAAAAACTGTTTTTT	CASRWTGGDEKLFF	14	NA	TRBV6-5	TRBJ1-4	TRBD1
TGTGCCAGCAGCTTACCCGGGGAGTCCTACGAGCAGTACTTC	CASSLPGESYEQYF	14	NA	TRBV5-6	TRBJ2-7	NA
TGTGCCAGCAGCTTAGGCTTAGGGACAGGCCTCACCGGGGAGCTGTTTTTT	CASSLGLGTGLTGELFF	17	NA	TRBV7-9	TRBJ2-2	TRBD1
TGTGCCAGCAGCAACTTACCCGCGGACATTCAGTACTTC	CASSNLPADIQYF	13	NA	TRBV2	TRBJ2-4	NA
TGTGCCAGCAGCACCCAGGGGGAACAAGAGACCCAGTACTTC	CASSTQGEQETQYF	14	NA	TRBV7-2	TRBJ2-5	TRBD1
TGTGCCAGCAGTGTTGTAGCGGGGGGGACTGGGGCCAACGTCCTGACTTTC	CASSVVAGGTGANVLTF	17	NA	TRBV6-4	TRBJ2-6	TRBD2
TGTGCCAGCAGTGAAGTGTCGGGGGACAGAGAAGACACTGAAGCTTTCTTT	CASSEVSGDREDTEAFF	17	NA	TRBV2	TRBJ1-1	TRBD1
TGCGCCAGCAGTGAAATCGGGGGAAGGTTCACAGATACGCAGTATTTT	CASSEIGGRFTDTQYF	16	NA	TRBV10-2	TRBJ2-3	NA
TGTGCCAGCAGTGAGATCTACAGGGGAACGGGAAACACCATATATTTT	CASSEIYRGTGNTIYF	16	NA	TRBV6-4	TRBJ1-3	TRBD1
TGCGCCAGCAGCTTGGAGGGCAGGGCCGGCTACACCTTC	CASSLEGRAGYTF	13	NA	TRBV5-1	TRBJ1-2	NA
TGTGCCAGCAGCGGGGGACAGGGAGCCTATGGCTACACCTTC	CASSGGQGAYGYTF	14	NA	TRBV9	TRBJ1-2	TRBD1
TGTGCCAGCAGCGTTCTGAGGACAAACCGTGGCTACACCTTC	CASSVLRTNRGYTF	14	NA	TRBV13	TRBJ1-2	NA
TGTGCCAGCAAAATCCAGGACAGGACATACTATGGCTACACCTTC	CASKIQDRTYYGYTF	15	few	TRBV2	TRBJ1-2	TRBD1
TGTGCCATCAGTGAGTCTGGCCGGGGCTACGAGCAGTACTTC	CAISESGRGYEQYF	14	NA	TRBV10-3	TRBJ2-7	NA
TGTGCCAGCAGCTTAGGGCCCCTAGCGGGGCCCTACACAGATACGCAGTATTTT	CASSLGPLAGPYTDTQYF	18	NA	TRBV11-2	TRBJ2-3	TRBD2
TGTGCCAGCAGCCCGAGAGTGCAAGCCACTACTGAAGAGCAGTACTTC	CASSPRVQATTEEQYF	16	NA	TRBV9	TRBJ2-7	NA
TGTGCCAGCAGTTCTCTAGTAGCGGGGGGCGAAGAGACCCAGTACTTC	CASSSLVAGGEETQYF	16	NA	TRBV6-5	TRBJ2-5	TRBD2
TGTGCCAGCAGTAATACAGGGTCTCTCTCCTACAATGAGCAGTTCTTC	CASSNTGSLSYNEQFF	16	few	TRBV5-8	TRBJ2-1	NA
TGTGCCAGCAGCCGGGGACAGGGTGGGGACGGCTACACCTTC	CASSRGQGGDGYTF	14	NA	TRBV7-8	TRBJ1-2	TRBD1
TGTGCCAGCAGCTTCTCCGGACAGGGGGCCGTCTATGGCTACACCTTC	CASSFSGQGAVYGYTF	16	few	TRBV5-4	TRBJ1-2	TRBD1
TGTGCCTGGAGCCTAAATGAAAAACTGTTTTTT	CAWSLNEKLFF	11	NA	TRBV30	TRBJ1-4	NA
TGTGCCAGCTCACCAGACACAGGCCAAGAGACCCAGTACTTC	CASSPDTGQETQYF	14	NA	TRBV18	TRBJ2-5	NA
TGTGCCAGCAGCCGAGGGCGGCCGGGACAGGGCGATGACACCATATATTTT	CASSRGRPGQGDDTIYF	17	NA	TRBV7-2	TRBJ1-3	TRBD1
TGCGCCAGCAGCTTTCGGGGTTCGGGCACAGATACGCAGTATTTT	CASSFRGSGTDTQYF	15	NA	TRBV5-1	TRBJ2-3	NA
TGTGCCAGCAGCTTTTCTATTAATGAAAAACTGTTTTTT	CASSFSINEKLFF	13	once	TRBV5-4	TRBJ1-4	NA
TGCGCCAGCAGCCTAGGCACACAGGGACTAACTGGAAACACCATATATTTT	CASSLGTQGLTGNTIYF	17	NA	TRBV4-1	TRBJ1-3	NA
TGTGCCAGCAGCTTAGGTTCAGGGGGCTTGAACACTGAAGCTTTCTTT	CASSLGSGGLNTEAFF	16	NA	TRBV7-2	TRBJ1-1	TRBD1
TGTGCCAGCAGCCAAGTGACCTCACAGCCTTCAAGGGAGACCCAGTACTTC	CASSQVTSQPSRETQYF	17	NA	TRBV4-2	TRBJ2-5	NA
TGTGCCAGCAGCGTAGGGTTAACAGGCGAGGGCTACACCTTC	CASSVGLTGEGYTF	14	NA	TRBV9	TRBJ1-2	NA
TGTGCCAGCAGCTTAACAGGGCCGAACACTGAAGCTTTCTTT	CASSLTGPNTEAFF	14	NA	TRBV11-2	TRBJ1-1	NA
TGTGCCAGCAGCTTAGACAGCTCCCCTAACTATGGCTACACCTTC	CASSLDSSPNYGYTF	15	NA	TRBV7-6	TRBJ1-2	NA
TGCGCCGGTCTTCGGGACAGGGGGCGCGGTGTTCCCAAAAACATTCAGTACTTC	CAGLRDRGRGVPKNIQYF	18	NA	TRBV23-1	TRBJ2-4	TRBD1
TGTGCCAGCAGCGTAGATGGGCAGGGGGATTCACCCCTCCACTTT	CASSVDGQGDSPLHF	15	NA	TRBV9	TRBJ1-6	TRBD1
TGTGCCAGCAGCCAAGAGGGGCTCATCAGCACTGAAGCTTTCTTT	CASSQEGLISTEAFF	15	NA	TRBV4-2	TRBJ1-1	NA
TGTGCCAGCAGCTTCACAGGGGGAACAGATACGCAGTATTTT	CASSFTGGTDTQYF	14	NA	TRBV9	TRBJ2-3	TRBD1
TGTGCCAGTAGTATGGAGAACACAGATACGCAGTATTTT	CASSMENTDTQYF	13	once	TRBV19	TRBJ2-3	NA
TGTGCCAGCAGCCCGGGTTTCCCCCAGAACACTGAAGCTTTCTTT	CASSPGFPQNTEAFF	15	NA	TRBV9	TRBJ1-1	NA
TGTGCCAGCAGAGATCCGGGACAGGGGATCTTCGAGCAGTACTTC	CASRDPGQGIFEQYF	15	NA	TRBV6-5	TRBJ2-7	TRBD1